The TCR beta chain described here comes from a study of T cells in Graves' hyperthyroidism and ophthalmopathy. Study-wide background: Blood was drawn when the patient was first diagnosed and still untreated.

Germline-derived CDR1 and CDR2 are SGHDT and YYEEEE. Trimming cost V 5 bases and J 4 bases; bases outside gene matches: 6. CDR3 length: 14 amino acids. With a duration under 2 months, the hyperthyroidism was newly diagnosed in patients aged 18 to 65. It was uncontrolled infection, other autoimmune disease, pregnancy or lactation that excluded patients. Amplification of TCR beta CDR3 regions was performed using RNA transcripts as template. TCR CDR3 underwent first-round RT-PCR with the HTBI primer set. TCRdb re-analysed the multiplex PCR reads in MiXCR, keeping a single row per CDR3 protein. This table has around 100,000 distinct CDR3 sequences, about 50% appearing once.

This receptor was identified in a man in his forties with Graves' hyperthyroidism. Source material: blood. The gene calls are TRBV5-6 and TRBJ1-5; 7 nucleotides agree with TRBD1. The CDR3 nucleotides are TGTGCCAGCAGAGGCAGGGGACAGAATCAGCCCCAGCATTTT. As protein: CASRGRGQNQPQHF.